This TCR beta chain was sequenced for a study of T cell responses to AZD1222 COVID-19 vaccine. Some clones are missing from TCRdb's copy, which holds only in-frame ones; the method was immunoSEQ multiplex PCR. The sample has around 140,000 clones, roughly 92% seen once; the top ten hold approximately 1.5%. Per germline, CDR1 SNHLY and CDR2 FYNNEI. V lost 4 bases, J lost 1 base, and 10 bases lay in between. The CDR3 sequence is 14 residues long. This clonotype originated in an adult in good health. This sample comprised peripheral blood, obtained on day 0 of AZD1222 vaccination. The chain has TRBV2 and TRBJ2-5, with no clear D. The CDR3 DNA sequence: TGTGCCAGCAGTGGATTCGCGCTCCAAGAGACCCAGTACTTC. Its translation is CASSGFALQETQYF. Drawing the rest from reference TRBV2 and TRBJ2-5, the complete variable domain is EPEVTQTPSHQVTQMGQEVILRCVPISNHLYFYWYRQILGQKVEFLVSFYNNEISEKSEIFDDQFSVERPDGSNFTLKIRSTKLEDSAMYFCASSGFALQETQYFGPGTRLLVL.